A selection of T cell receptor beta chains follows, all from one sample in a study of beta chain features in type 1 diabetes. Using immunoSEQ multiplex PCR, the repertoire was profiled, and TCRdb retains in-frame clones only, with some absent. The data hold roughly 240,000 clones, with over 65% observed a single time. The sequenced sample was naive CD4+ T cells from blood. The source is a man aged 25 to 40 in good health. CDR3s include the opening cysteine and the closing phenylalanine or tryptophan. The D gene is left open where the match is weak. Clone size is given for some rows only: seen once, a few or many times, or a class if the clone is expanded.

TRBV7-2	TRBD2	-	TRBJ2-6	CASSPTSGVSGANVLTF	TGTGCCAGCAGTCCCACTAGCGGTGTCTCTGGGGCCAACGTCCTGACTTTC
TRBV6-5	-	-	TRBJ1-5	CASAPGPHQPQHF	TGTGCCAGCGCCCCCGGCCCCCATCAGCCCCAGCATTTT
TRBV5-1	TRBD2	-	TRBJ2-3	CASSPGTRTDTQYF	TGCGCCAGCAGCCCAGGGACTAGGACAGATACGCAGTATTTT
TRBV29-1	TRBD1	few	TRBJ1-1	CSYSGDRGTEAFF	TGCAGCTACTCCGGGGACAGAGGGACTGAAGCTTTCTTT
TRBV6-1	-	-	TRBJ2-7	CASFGRDDRYEQYF	TGTGCCAGCTTTGGGCGGGATGATAGGTACGAGCAGTACTTC
TRBV30	-	few	TRBJ2-7	CAWRSGYEQYF	TGTGCCTGGAGGTCGGGATACGAGCAGTACTTC
TRBV29-1	-	-	TRBJ2-3	CSVEPDTDTQYF	TGCAGCGTTGAACCAGACACAGATACGCAGTATTTT
TRBV30	TRBD1	-	TRBJ1-5	CAWSRRQGDQPQHF	TGTGCCTGGAGTCGAAGACAGGGCGACCAGCCCCAGCATTTT
TRBV14	-	-	TRBJ2-2	CASSQGWGVRLFF	TGTGCCAGCAGCCAAGGCTGGGGAGTAAGGCTGTTTTTT
TRBV10-3	TRBD2	-	TRBJ2-4	CAISAAGGDKNIQYF	TGTGCCATCAGTGCAGCGGGGGGAGACAAAAACATTCAGTACTTC
TRBV19	-	once	TRBJ2-3	CATRGSTDTQYF	TGTGCCACCCGAGGGAGCACAGATACGCAGTATTTT
TRBV7-2	-	-	TRBJ1-1	CASKVGTEAFF	TGTGCCAGCAAGGTGGGCACTGAAGCTTTCTTT
TRBV29-1	-	few	TRBJ2-2	CSVDLGSPNTGELFF	TGCAGCGTTGATCTCGGGTCCCCGAACACCGGGGAGCTGTTTTTT
TRBV30	-	-	TRBJ1-4	CAWSVLPLNEKLFF	TGTGCCTGGAGTGTATTACCGCTTAATGAAAAACTGTTTTTT
TRBV30	-	-	TRBJ2-7	CAWSTGTYEQYF	TGTGCCTGGAGCACAGGTACCTACGAGCAGTACTTC
TRBV7-2	-	-	TRBJ2-1	CATRRGDSYNEQFF	TGTGCCACCAGGCGGGGAGATTCCTACAATGAGCAGTTCTTC
TRBV15	-	-	TRBJ2-1	CATSRRQTLVEQFF	TGTGCCACCAGCAGACGACAGACCTTAGTCGAGCAGTTCTTC
TRBV20-1	-	few	TRBJ2-5	CSAQGRETQYF	TGCAGTGCTCAGGGGCGGGAGACCCAGTACTTC
TRBV30	TRBD2	-	TRBJ2-5	CAWSMESGSQETQYF	TGTGCCTGGAGTATGGAAAGCGGGAGTCAAGAGACCCAGTACTTC
TRBV4-2	TRBD2	-	TRBJ2-1	CASSQDWLLAGAHNEQFF	TGTGCCAGCAGCCAAGATTGGCTTCTAGCGGGGGCACACAATGAGCAGTTCTTC
TRBV5-6	-	-	TRBJ1-1	CASSFDWGEAFF	TGTGCCAGCAGCTTCGACTGGGGCGAAGCTTTCTTT
TRBV5-4	-	-	TRBJ2-1	CASSSTSTAYNEQFF	TGTGCCAGCAGCTCAACTAGCACCGCATACAATGAGCAGTTCTTC
TRBV5-6	-	-	TRBJ2-7	CASSYGDEQYF	TGTGCCAGCAGCTACGGGGACGAGCAGTACTTC
TRBV30	-	few	TRBJ1-1	CACGQMNTEAFF	TGTGCCTGTGGACAAATGAACACTGAAGCTTTCTTT
TRBV4-3	-	few	TRBJ2-3	CASSPSGARTDTQYF	TGCGCCAGCAGCCCCTCGGGCGCCCGCACAGATACGCAGTATTTT
TRBV28	TRBD2	-	TRBJ2-5	CASSSGTRGKETQYF	TGTGCCAGCAGTTCCGGGACTAGAGGCAAAGAGACCCAGTACTTC
TRBV27	TRBD2	-	TRBJ2-3	CASSLSNPSGGSVGTQYF	TGTGCCAGCAGTTTGTCAAACCCTAGCGGAGGTTCGGTGGGTACGCAGTATTTT
TRBV4-1	-	-	TRBJ2-7	CASSQGAPSLVWNEQYF	TGCGCCAGCAGCCAAGGCGCCCCAAGCCTAGTTTGGAACGAGCAGTACTTC
TRBV4-3	TRBD1	-	TRBJ2-1	CASSPRQGAMPEQFF	TGCGCCAGCAGCCCGCGACAGGGGGCGATGCCTGAGCAGTTCTTC
TRBV29-1	-	few	TRBJ1-1	CSVHRTMNTEAFF	TGCAGCGTGCACAGGACCATGAACACTGAAGCTTTCTTT
TRBV10-3	TRBD2	-	TRBJ2-5	CAISQRLAGQETQYF	TGTGCCATCAGTCAGAGACTAGCGGGACAAGAGACCCAGTACTTC
TRBV5-1	-	few	TRBJ2-6	CASSLNPIQSSGANVLTF	TGCGCCAGCAGCTTGAATCCCATACAGAGCTCTGGGGCCAACGTCCTGACTTTC
TRBV30	-	-	TRBJ1-1	CAWRLTGLRGGAGTEAFF	TGTGCCTGGAGACTCACAGGCCTTCGGGGGGGCGCGGGCACTGAAGCTTTCTTT
TRBV30	-	-	TRBJ1-2	CAWGGRQRDGYTF	TGTGCCTGGGGAGGTAGACAGAGAGATGGCTACACCTTC
TRBV30	-	-	TRBJ2-1	CAWSPYAGSSYNEQFF	TGTGCCTGGAGCCCATACGCGGGGAGCTCCTACAATGAGCAGTTCTTC
TRBV9	TRBD1	-	TRBJ2-7	CASSTRQGAVYEQYF	TGTGCCAGCAGCACAAGACAGGGGGCGGTTTACGAGCAGTACTTC
TRBV9	TRBD1	few	TRBJ2-7	CASSVGTGEAHEQYF	TGTGCCAGCAGCGTAGGGACAGGGGAGGCCCACGAGCAGTACTTC